This entry lists 24 T cell receptor beta chains sequenced from one sample in a study of OX40 agonist ivuxolimab in advanced cancers. Data came from immunoSEQ multiplex PCR; TCRdb stores just in-frame clones and leaves some out. The table shows over 60,000 clones, with roughly 87% occurring only once. The input for sequencing was CD4+ or CD8+ T cells sorted from blood, taken in a trial of the OX40 agonist ivuxolimab. The receptors were gathered from an adult with an advanced solid tumor such as melanoma, head and neck, liver or kidney cancer.

The V gene is TRBV9, the J gene TRBJ2-7; 7 bases align to TRBD1. V dropped 5 bases and J dropped 3; count of bases not matched to a gene: 17. Germline V gene data show CDR1 as SGDLS and CDR2 as YYNGEE. The CDR3 is made up of 17 amino acids. Here the CDR3 reads CASSPEGQVQQSYEQYF. The CDR3 coding sequence is TGTGCCAGCAGTCCGGAAGGACAGGTTCAACAGAGCTACGAGCAGTACTTC.

The chain combines TRBV9 with TRBJ2-3, with D possibly matching TRBD1 (6 bases). V was clipped by 4 bases and J by 1 base, with 13 bases between them. The germline CDR1 and CDR2 sequences are SGDLS and YYNGEE. This CDR3 is 15 amino acids long. CDR3 coding DNA: TGTGCCAGCAGCCAGGGACATACTGGCACAGATACGCAGTATTTT. This encodes CASSQGHTGTDTQYF.

The gene calls are TRBV7-2 and TRBJ1-2; D gene ambiguous. The CDR3 consists of 13 residues. V was cut by 1 base and J by 4 bases, with 7 bases left in between. CDR1 is SGHTA and CDR2 is FQGNSA in the germline V gene. The CDR3 spells CASSLVPLYGYTF. CDR3 sequence (DNA): TGTGCCAGCAGCTTAGTGCCTCTCTATGGCTACACCTTC. The variable domain in full, with the rest retrieved from reference TRBV7-2 and TRBJ1-2, is GAGVSQSPSNKVTEKGKDVELRCDPISGHTALYWYRQSLGQGLEFLIYFQGNSAPDKSGLPSDRFSAERTGGSVSTLTIQRTQQEDSAVYLCASSLVPLYGYTFGSGTRLTVV.

This clone was detected a few times. The V call is TRBV7-9, the J call TRBJ1-2; D is uncertain. The CDR3 contains 12 residues. Germline V lookup: CDR1 SEHNR, CDR2 FQNEAQ (reference sequence). Deletions cut 5 bases from V and 5 bases from J, with 9 bases between. DNA for the CDR3: TGTGCCAGCAGCCAGGACGTATATGGCTACACCTTC. This codes for CASSQDVYGYTF.

The chain recombines TRBV5-8 with TRBJ2-3; tentatively, D is TRBD1 (7 bases). Germline V lookup: CDR1 SGHTS, CDR2 YDEGEE. The length of the CDR3 is 17 residues. Trimming removed 4 bases from V and 1 base from J, with 19 bases in between. The CDR3 reads CASSLALGGSRTDTQYF. CDR3 sequence (DNA): TGTGCCAGCAGCCTAGCGCTAGGGGGCAGCCGCACAGATACGCAGTATTTT.

The chain links TRBV21-1 to TRBJ2-5; the table assigns TRBD1, which was not confirmed against the DNA. TRBV21-1 is designated a pseudogene. The CDR3 spans 18 residues. The DNA for the CDR3 is TGTGCCAGCAGCAAAGCGCTGGAAATAGCCGGTCCAGGGGAGACCCAGTACTTC. Amino acids: CASSKALEIAGPGETQYF.

The chain carries TRBV5-1 and TRBJ1-1, with D perhaps matching TRBD1 (6 bases). This CDR3 has 13 amino acids. The V end was cut by 6 bases, the J end by 4 bases, with 13 bases between. CDR1 and CDR2 from the germline V gene are SGHRS and YFSETQ. The CDR3 coding sequence is TGCGCCAGCAAACTTGAGGGGGGCACTGAAGCTTTCTTT. Translated, it gives CASKLEGGTEAFF.

The chain is built from TRBV7-9 and TRBJ2-5; TRBD2 is a possible D gene (7 bases). Germline V CDR1 and CDR2: SEHNR, FQNEAQ (reference sequence). V lost 6 bases, J lost 5 bases, and 13 bases lay in between. The CDR3 covers 13 residues. For the CDR3, the DNA is TGTGCCAGCAGTACAGGGCGGGGGGAGACCCAGTACTTC. It codes for CASSTGRGETQYF.

A single count supports this clone. This rearrangement joins TRBV9 to TRBJ2-5; 7 bases are shared with TRBD1. The CDR3 is 15 residues long. Trimming took 2 bases from V and 5 from J; bases not matched to a gene: 9. Germline CDR1 is SGDLS and CDR2 is YYNGEE. The CDR3 DNA reads as TGTGCCAGCAGCGTCTCGGGACAGCCGGGGGAGACCCAGTACTTC. Its protein product is CASSVSGQPGETQYF.

The J gene is TRBJ1-1, the V gene TRBV7-9; 7 positions agree with TRBD1. Per the germline V gene, CDR1 is SEHNR and CDR2 is FQNEAQ (reference sequence). There are 15 residues in the CDR3. Trimming cost V 3 bases and J 1 base; bases outside gene matches: 5. The CDR3, as DNA: TGTGCCAGCAGCTTGAGGACAGGTGGGAACACTGAAGCTTTCTTT. Protein sequence: CASSLRTGGNTEAFF.

This clone was picked up a small number of times. This sequence joins TRBV5-1 and TRBJ2-1; 7 nucleotides agree with TRBD2. This CDR3 comprises 15 residues. The V segment lost 5 bases and the J segment 2 bases; nucleotides outside the gene matches: 7. CDR1 is SGHRS and CDR2 is YFSETQ in the germline V gene. The CDR3 spells CASSTGGGTYNEQFF. The CDR3 DNA reads as TGCGCCAGCAGTACCGGGGGAGGGACCTACAATGAGCAGTTCTTC.

For this clone: At one of its ends the junction is not consistent with the germline gene, which may arise from a read error. The chain carries TRBV2 and TRBJ2-7; 12 positions match TRBD1. This CDR3 comprises 15 residues. Germline V CDR1 and CDR2: SNHLY, FYNNEI. CDR3 region: CASTEFPGQGAEQYF. The CDR3 DNA reads as TGTGCCAGCACTGAATTTCCGGGACAGGGGGCCGAGCAGTACTTC.

The chain employs TRBV6-5 and TRBJ1-5, with D tentatively TRBD1 (5 bases). The V and J ends lost 6 bases and 1 base respectively, with 10 bases between them. CDR1 MNHEY and CDR2 SVGAGI come from the germline V gene. The CDR3 contains 14 residues. This CDR3 reads CASRDSQSNQPQHF. The CDR3 region has the DNA TGTGCCAGCAGAGACAGTCAGAGCAATCAGCCCCAGCATTTT.

This clone was detected a few times. This chain joins TRBV18 and TRBJ2-7, with 7 positions matching TRBD1. This CDR3 region has 13 residues. Germline values: CDR1 KGHSH, CDR2 LQKENI. V lost 8 bases and J lost 2; bases outside the gene matches: 6. CDR3 loop: CASARDRTYEQYF. The CDR3 DNA sequence: TGTGCCAGCGCCCGGGACAGAACCTACGAGCAGTACTTC. The full variable domain, in which reference TRBV18 and TRBJ2-7 provide the parts outside the CDR3, is NAGVMQNPRHLVRRRGQEARLRCSPMKGHSHVYWYRQLPEEGLKFMVYLQKENIIDESGMPKERFSAEFPKEGPSILRIQQVVRGDSAAYFCASARDRTYEQYFGPGTRLTVT.

The J gene is TRBJ2-4, the V gene TRBV18; D gene ambiguous. The CDR3 covers 14 residues. Germline CDR1 KGHSH, CDR2 LQKENI. Trimming left V 2 bases short and J 5 bases short, with 10 bases between. The CDR3 sequence: CASSPSVGQNIQYF. Here the CDR3 DNA reads TGTGCCAGCTCACCATCAGTAGGGCAAAACATTCAGTACTTC.

With regard to this clone: Other DNA sequences of this sample code for an identical CDR3. V is TRBV7-3 and J is TRBJ2-7; 8 bases agree with TRBD1. V was pared by 3 bases and J by 4 bases, with 2 bases of the junction left unmatched. Per germline, CDR1 SGHTA and CDR2 FQGTGA. This CDR3 is built from 13 residues. CDR3 in amino acids: CASSFDRGYEQYF. The CDR3 DNA reads TGTGCCAGCAGCTTTGACAGGGGATACGAGCAGTACTTC.

The chain carries TRBV5-1 and TRBJ2-5, with no clear D. Deletions cut 4 bases from V and 5 bases from J, with 18 bases between. This CDR3 has 15 residues. Germline V lookup: CDR1 SGHRS, CDR2 YFSETQ. The CDR3 loop is CASSTSTTLGETQYF. The CDR3, as DNA: TGCGCCAGCAGCACCTCGACAACGCTGGGCGAGACCCAGTACTTC.

The chain's CDR3 is CASSLEPGNIGAFF. The CDR3 DNA is TGTGCCAGCAGCTTGGAGCCCGGAAACATAGGAGCTTTCTTT. The chain carries TRBV5-5 and TRBJ1-1; D gene uncertain. This CDR3 has 14 residues. The V gene's germline CDR1 is SGHKS and CDR2 YYEKEE (reference sequence). V gave up 0 bases and J gave up 10 bases, with 16 bases separating them.

The chain links TRBV4-3 to TRBJ2-1; 10 nucleotides match TRBD1. The CDR3 spans 15 residues. Germline V gives CDR1 LGHNA, CDR2 YSLEER. The J segment lost 8 bases and the V segment lost 4 bases, leaving 8 bases of the junction unmatched. CDR3 sequence reads: CASSLEDRGFDEQFF. CDR3 sequence (DNA): TGCGCCAGCAGCCTTGAGGACAGGGGGTTCGATGAGCAGTTCTTC.

A few counts support this clone. The rearrangement joins TRBV7-8 to TRBJ2-1; 9 bases are a match to TRBD1. Germline CDR1 is SGHVS and CDR2 is FQNEAQ. The CDR3 length is 15 residues. With 7 bases clipped from V and 9 bases from J, the junction kept 13 bases outside the gene matches. The CDR3 region is CASINRDRERGEQFF. CDR3 DNA sequence: TGTGCCAGCATCAACCGGGACAGGGAAAGGGGTGAGCAGTTCTTC.

The sample holds a few counts of this clone. The chain is built from TRBV19 and TRBJ1-6; 8 positions match TRBD1. V lost 5 bases, J lost 5 bases, and 5 bases stayed unmatched. The CDR3 extends over 15 amino acids. The germline CDR1 and CDR2 sequences are LNHDA and SQIVND (reference sequence). The CDR3 DNA follows: TGTGCCAGTAGTTCCGGACAGGGACATAATTCACCCCTCCACTTT. Protein: CASSSGQGHNSPLHF.

The chain is built from TRBV19 and TRBJ2-3, with D perhaps matching TRBD2 (7 bases). This CDR3 is 15 amino acids long. The V and J ends lost 7 bases and 0 bases respectively, with 14 bases between them. Per the germline V gene, CDR1 is LNHDA and CDR2 is SQIVND (reference sequence). The CDR3 sequence is CASTTGGLSTDTQYF. For the CDR3, the DNA is TGTGCCAGTACCACCGGGGGGCTGAGCACAGATACGCAGTATTTT.

This clone was counted between two and nine times. This chain connects TRBV11-1 to TRBJ2-4, with 9 bases matching TRBD1. Germline CDR1 reads SGHAT; CDR2 reads FQDESV (reference sequence). V was pared by 1 base and J by 5 bases, with 6 bases of the junction left unmatched. The CDR3 is 16 amino acids. The CDR3 sequence is CASSLDPGQGQNIQYF. In nucleotides, the CDR3 is TGTGCCAGCAGCTTAGATCCGGGACAGGGCCAAAACATTCAGTACTTC.

There are a few counts of this clone. This chain links TRBV7-9 with TRBJ2-2; no clear D gene. Looked up from germline, CDR1 is SEHNR and CDR2 is FQNEAQ (reference sequence). The CDR3 totals 12 residues. Trimming removed 5 bases at V and 6 bases at J, with 7 bases between. Here the CDR3 reads CASSTRAGELFF. DNA for the CDR3: TGTGCCAGCAGCACCCGGGCCGGGGAGCTGTTTTTT.